What follows are 18 T cell receptor beta chains derived from one specimen sequenced in a study of early T cells in non-severe SARS-CoV-2 infection. A single record per CDR3 protein comes from TCRdb applying MiXCR to the 5' RACE reads. The data contain about 90,000 distinct CDR3 sequences, roughly 12% of them singletons. Sequences were derived from whole blood, sampled at baseline. The source of these receptors is an adult who was a healthcare worker with PCR-confirmed SARS-CoV-2 infection or an uninfected control (not recorded which).

At least ten counts were recorded for this clonotype. The chain employs TRBV2 and TRBJ1-2; D is ambiguous. Germline assignment: CDR1 SNHLY and CDR2 FYNNEI. This CDR3 spans 13 amino acids. Trimming left V 1 base short and J 4 bases short, with 7 bases between. The CDR3 reads CASSEGHIYGYTF. The DNA for the CDR3 is TGTGCCAGCAGTGAAGGACACATCTATGGCTACACCTTC.

This clonotype was seen repeatedly, ten times or more. The chain employs TRBV6-2 or TRBV6-3 and TRBJ2-1; unclear D gene. The germline CDR1 and CDR2 sequences are MNHEY and SVGEGT. The CDR3 totals 14 residues. The V gene lost 0 bases and the J gene lost 7 bases, with 10 bases spanning the gap. The CDR3 sequence: CASSYSNLLNEQFF. In nucleotides, the CDR3 is TGTGCCAGCAGTTACTCGAACCTCCTAAATGAGCAGTTCTTC.

By proportion, this clonotype is medium-sized. V gene TRBV20-1 combines with J gene TRBJ2-7; D remains unclear. Trimming removed 7 bases from V and 6 bases from J, with 13 bases in between. This CDR3 has 11 residues. Germline loops: CDR1 DFQATT, CDR2 SNEGSKA (reference sequence). CDR3 bases: TGCAGTGTGAGCCCTCTAGTCGAGCAGTACTTC. Translated: CSVSPLVEQYF.

This clonotype was detected only a few times. The V gene is TRBV7-3, the J gene TRBJ2-3; weak D call: TRBD1 (5 bases). V was cut by 4 bases and J by 3 bases, with 14 bases left in between. Germline CDR1 SGHTA, CDR2 FQGTGA. This CDR3 contains 15 residues. CDR3 DNA: TGTGCCAGCAGCTCCCCGCAGGGTTCAACAGATACGCAGTATTTT. This gives the protein CASSSPQGSTDTQYF. The variable domain in full, completed from reference TRBV7-3 and TRBJ2-3, reads GAGVSQTPSNKVTEKGKYVELRCDPISGHTALYWYRQSLGQGPEFLIYFQGTGAADDSGLPNDRFFAVRPEGSVSTLKIQRTERGDSAVYLCASSSPQGSTDTQYFGPGTRLTVL.

As for this clonotype: A much larger clone lies one base from this, so it may be a read error. CDR3 sequence reads: CASSQATEAFF. The CDR3 coding sequence is TGTGCCAGCAGCCAAGCGACTGAAGCTTTCTTT. The chain has TRBV3-2 and TRBJ1-1. TRBV3-2 is deemed a pseudogene. The CDR3 consists of 11 residues.

In this sample, this clonotype turned up a few times. The chain employs TRBV7-8 and TRBJ2-2, with a tentative D call TRBD1 (7 bases). Trimming left V 1 base short and J 3 bases short, with 12 bases between. Germline V lookup: CDR1 SGHVS, CDR2 FQNEAQ. The CDR3 extends over 16 amino acids. CDR3 in amino acids: CASSLVEGADTGELFF. The CDR3, as DNA: TGTGCCAGCAGCTTAGTGGAGGGGGCTGACACCGGGGAGCTGTTTTTT.

This clonotype has only a few counts. The chain combines TRBV12-3 or TRBV12-4 with TRBJ1-5; D not certain. V was shortened by 5 bases and J by 2 bases, with 13 bases between the two germline ends. The CDR3 is 15 residues long. The CDR3, as DNA: TGTGCCAGCAGTCCCTCGGGCGGGCGCAATCAGCCCCAGCATTTT. Its protein product is CASSPSGGRNQPQHF.

There are a few counts of this clonotype. The chain links TRBV20-1 to TRBJ2-5, with D perhaps being TRBD1 or TRBD2 (6 bases each). Germline V gene data show CDR1 as DFQATT and CDR2 as SNEGSKA (reference sequence). This CDR3 has 13 residues. The ends were cut back, 5 bases at V and 1 base at J, with 11 bases in the middle. In DNA, the CDR3 is TGCAGTGCTGGAGGGACACGCCAAGAGACCCAGTACTTC. It yields the protein CSAGGTRQETQYF.

The genes are TRBV2 and TRBJ2-3; 7 bases agree with TRBD2. The germline V gene encodes CDR1 SNHLY and CDR2 FYNNEI. The CDR3 runs to 14 residues. The V gene end was trimmed by 0 bases and the J gene end by 8 bases; junction bases not matched to a gene: 5. The CDR3 reads CASSEARASGTQYF. The CDR3 DNA sequence: TGTGCCAGCAGTGAAGCACGGGCTAGCGGTACGCAGTATTTT.

This clonotype was counted a few times. The chain links TRBV29-1 to TRBJ2-2; D tentatively reads TRBD1 or TRBD2 (5 bases each). The CDR3 sequence is 15 residues long. Germline V CDR1 and CDR2: SQVTM, ANQGSEA. Trimming left V 4 bases short and J 1 base short, with 13 bases between. CDR3 loop: CSVAPGRKNTGELFF. CDR3 sequence (DNA): TGCAGCGTTGCTCCGGGACGAAAGAACACCGGGGAGCTGTTTTTT.

On this clonotype itself: A clone one base away is much larger, so this may be a read error. Here the CDR3 omits its conserved ending phenylalanine or tryptophan, so a read error is the likely source. The chain is built from TRBV30 and TRBJ2-1; no definite D call. The CDR3 covers 12 residues. Germline V CDR1 and CDR2: GTSNPN, SVGIG (reference sequence). The V gene lost 3 bases and the J gene lost 1 base, with 4 bases spanning the gap. The CDR3 coding sequence is TGTGCCTGGAGCTCATCCTACAATGAGCAGTTCTCC. Protein sequence: CAWSSSYNEQFS.

The CDR3 nucleotides read TGTGCCAGCTCCAACTTGAACACTGAAGCTTTCTTT. Translation gives CASSNLNTEAFF. This chain joins TRBV2 and TRBJ1-1; D call uncertain. The ends were cut back, 8 bases at V and 0 bases at J, with 7 bases in the middle. This CDR3 has 12 amino acids. The germline gives CDR1 SNHLY, CDR2 FYNNEI.

This clonotype was counted between two and nine times. This chain joins TRBV19 and TRBJ1-2, with 10 bases fitting TRBD1. Germline V gene data show CDR1 as LNHDA and CDR2 as SQIVND (reference sequence). V lost 7 bases to trimming and J lost 0 bases; unmatched junction nucleotides: 2. The CDR3 covers 14 residues. CDR3 amino acids: CASTGTGANYGYTF. The CDR3 DNA reads TGTGCCAGTACCGGGACAGGGGCTAACTATGGCTACACCTTC.

The V gene is TRBV27, the J gene TRBJ2-7; D might be TRBD1 (5 bases). Deletions cut 2 bases from V and 4 bases from J, with 12 bases between. CDR3 length: 14 amino acids. Germline CDR1 is MNHEY and CDR2 is SMNVEV (reference sequence). The CDR3 nucleotides read TGTGCCAGCAGTTTAGCATCGAAGGGGTACGAGCAGTACTTC. It specifies CASSLASKGYEQYF.

This clonotype was seen more than once but under ten times. The gene calls are TRBV5-1 and TRBJ2-3, with TRBD2 matching over 9 bases. Germline V gene sequence: CDR1 SGHRS, CDR2 YFSETQ. The CDR3 covers 18 residues. The J segment lost 0 bases and the V segment lost 4 bases, leaving 12 bases of the junction unmatched. As DNA, the CDR3 is TGCGCCAGCAGCCCCCCTGCTAGGCTAGCGGGGAGCACAGATACGCAGTATTTT. Protein sequence: CASSPPARLAGSTDTQYF. Supplemented by reference TRBV5-1 and TRBJ2-3, the full variable domain reads KAGVTQTPRYLIKTRGQQVTLSCSPISGHRSVSWYQQTPGQGLQFLFEYFSETQRNKGNFPGRFSGRQFSNSRSEMNVSTLELGDSALYLCASSPPARLAGSTDTQYFGPGTRLTVL.

This clonotype was recorded many times. The CDR3 region has the DNA TGCAGTGCTAGACTTGGACAGGGGTCCTATAATTCACCCCTCCACTTT. Its protein product is CSARLGQGSYNSPLHF. This chain links TRBV20-1 with TRBJ1-6; 9 bases align to TRBD1. Trimming cost V 2 bases and J 1 base; bases outside gene matches: 3. The CDR3 spans 16 residues. Germline V gives CDR1 DFQATT, CDR2 SNEGSKA (reference sequence).

The genes are TRBV5-1 and TRBJ2-7; the D gene is possibly TRBD1 (5 bases). The V gene lost 0 bases and the J gene lost 5 bases, with 15 bases spanning the gap. In germline, CDR1 is SGHRS, CDR2 YFSETQ. This CDR3 has 15 amino acids. In DNA form, the CDR3 reads TGCGCCAGCAGCTTGGGGCAGGGTGGAATCGACGAGCAGTACTTC. Its translation: CASSLGQGGIDEQYF.

The gene calls are TRBV7-2 and TRBJ1-1; D call uncertain. Trimming removed 3 bases from V and 0 bases from J, with 11 bases in between. Germline loops: CDR1 SGHTA, CDR2 FQGNSA. The CDR3 runs 15 residues. The CDR3 DNA reads TGTGCCAGCAGCTTCACGGCGGGTATGAACACTGAAGCTTTCTTT. It translates to CASSFTAGMNTEAFF. Full variable domain (missing parts from reference TRBV7-2 and TRBJ1-1): GAGVSQSPSNKVTEKGKDVELRCDPISGHTALYWYRQSLGQGLEFLIYFQGNSAPDKSGLPSDRFSAERTGGSVSTLTIQRTQQEDSAVYLCASSFTAGMNTEAFFGQGTRLTVV.